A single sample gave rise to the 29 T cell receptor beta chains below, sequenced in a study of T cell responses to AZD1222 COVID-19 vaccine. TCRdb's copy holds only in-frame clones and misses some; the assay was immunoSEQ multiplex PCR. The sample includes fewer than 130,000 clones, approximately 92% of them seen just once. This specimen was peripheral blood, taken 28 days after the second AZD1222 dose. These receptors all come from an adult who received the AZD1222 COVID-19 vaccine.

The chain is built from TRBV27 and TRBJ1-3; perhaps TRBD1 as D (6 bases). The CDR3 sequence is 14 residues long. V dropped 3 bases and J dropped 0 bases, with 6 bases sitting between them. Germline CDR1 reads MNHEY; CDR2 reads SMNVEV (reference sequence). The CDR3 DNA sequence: TGTGCCAGCAGTTTGGGGGCCTCTGGAAACACCATATATTTT. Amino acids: CASSLGASGNTIYF.

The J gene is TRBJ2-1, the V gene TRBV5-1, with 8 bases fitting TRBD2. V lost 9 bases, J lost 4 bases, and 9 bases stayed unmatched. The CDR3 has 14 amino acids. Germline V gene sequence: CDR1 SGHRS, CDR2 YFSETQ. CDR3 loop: CATGAGVSYNEQFF. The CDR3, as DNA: TGCGCCACAGGAGCGGGGGTATCTTACAATGAGCAGTTCTTC.

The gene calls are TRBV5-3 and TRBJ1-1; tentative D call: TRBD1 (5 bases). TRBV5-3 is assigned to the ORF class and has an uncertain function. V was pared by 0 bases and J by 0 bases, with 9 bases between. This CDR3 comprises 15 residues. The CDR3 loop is CARSLDGGMNTEAFF. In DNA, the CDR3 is TGTGCCAGAAGCTTGGATGGGGGGATGAACACTGAAGCTTTCTTT.

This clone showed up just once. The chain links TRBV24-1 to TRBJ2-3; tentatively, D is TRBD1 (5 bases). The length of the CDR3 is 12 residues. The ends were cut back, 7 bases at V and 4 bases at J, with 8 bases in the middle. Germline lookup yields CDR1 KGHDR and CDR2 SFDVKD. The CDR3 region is CATSARADTQYF. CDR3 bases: TGTGCCACCAGCGCCAGGGCAGATACGCAGTATTTT.

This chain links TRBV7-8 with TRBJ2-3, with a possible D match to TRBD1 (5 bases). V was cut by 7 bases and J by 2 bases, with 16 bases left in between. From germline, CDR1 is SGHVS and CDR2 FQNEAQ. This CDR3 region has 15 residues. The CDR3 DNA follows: TGTGCCAGCACAAAAGACAGCCTTGACACAGATACGCAGTATTTT. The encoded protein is CASTKDSLDTDTQYF.

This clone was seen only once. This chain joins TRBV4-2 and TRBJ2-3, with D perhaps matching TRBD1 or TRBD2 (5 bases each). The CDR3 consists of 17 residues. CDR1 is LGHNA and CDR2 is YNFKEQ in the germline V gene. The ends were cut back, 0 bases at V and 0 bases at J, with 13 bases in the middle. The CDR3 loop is CASSQEWQGGSTDTQYF. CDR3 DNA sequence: TGTGCCAGCAGCCAAGAGTGGCAGGGCGGGAGCACAGATACGCAGTATTTT.

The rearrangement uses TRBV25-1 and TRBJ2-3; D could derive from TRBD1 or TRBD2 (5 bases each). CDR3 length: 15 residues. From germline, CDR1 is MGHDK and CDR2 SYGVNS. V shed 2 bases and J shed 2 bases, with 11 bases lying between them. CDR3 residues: CASSERVGDTDTQYF. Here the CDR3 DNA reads TGTGCCAGCAGTGAAAGGGTGGGGGACACAGATACGCAGTATTTT.

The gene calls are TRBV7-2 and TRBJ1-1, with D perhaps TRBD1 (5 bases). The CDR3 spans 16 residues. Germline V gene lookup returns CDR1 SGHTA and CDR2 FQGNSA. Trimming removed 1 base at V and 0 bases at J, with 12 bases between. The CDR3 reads CASSLVGDAMNTEAFF. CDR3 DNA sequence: TGTGCCAGCAGCTTAGTAGGGGACGCCATGAACACTGAAGCTTTCTTT.

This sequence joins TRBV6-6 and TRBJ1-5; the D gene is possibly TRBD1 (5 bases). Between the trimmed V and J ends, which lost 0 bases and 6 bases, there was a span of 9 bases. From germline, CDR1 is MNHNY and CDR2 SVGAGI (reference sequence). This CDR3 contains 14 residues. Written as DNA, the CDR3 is TGTGCCAGCAGTTACTCTCAGGGAACTCAGCCCCAGCATTTT. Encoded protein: CASSYSQGTQPQHF.

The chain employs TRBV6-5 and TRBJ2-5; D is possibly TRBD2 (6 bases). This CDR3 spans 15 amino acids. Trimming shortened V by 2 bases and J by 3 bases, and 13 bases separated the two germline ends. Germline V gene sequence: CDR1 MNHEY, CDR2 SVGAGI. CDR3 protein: CASSYAGTREETQYF. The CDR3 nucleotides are TGTGCCAGCAGTTACGCAGGGACTCGCGAAGAGACCCAGTACTTC.

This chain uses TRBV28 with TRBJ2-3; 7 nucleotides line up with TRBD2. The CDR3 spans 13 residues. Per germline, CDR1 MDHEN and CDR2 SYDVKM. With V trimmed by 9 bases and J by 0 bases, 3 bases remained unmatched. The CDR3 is CASGGDSTDTQYF. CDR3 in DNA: TGTGCCAGTGGGGGGGACAGCACAGATACGCAGTATTTT.

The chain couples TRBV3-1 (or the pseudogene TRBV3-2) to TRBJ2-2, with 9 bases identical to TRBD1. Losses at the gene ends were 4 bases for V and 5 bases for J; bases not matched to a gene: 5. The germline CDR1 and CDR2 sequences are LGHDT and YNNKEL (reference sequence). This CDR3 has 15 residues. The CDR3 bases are TGTGCCAGCAGCCTACAGGGGGCGCGAACCGGGGAGCTGTTTTTT. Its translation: CASSLQGARTGELFF.

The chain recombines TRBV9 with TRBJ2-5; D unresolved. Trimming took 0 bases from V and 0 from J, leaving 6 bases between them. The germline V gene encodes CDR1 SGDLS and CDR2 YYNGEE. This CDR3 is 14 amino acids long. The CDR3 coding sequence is TGTGCCAGCAGCGTAGGACAAAACCAAGAGACCCAGTACTTC. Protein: CASSVGQNQETQYF.

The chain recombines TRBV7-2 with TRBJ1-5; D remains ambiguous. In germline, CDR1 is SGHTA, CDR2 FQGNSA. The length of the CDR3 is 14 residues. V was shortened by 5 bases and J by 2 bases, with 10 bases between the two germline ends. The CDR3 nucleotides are TGTGCCAGCAGCATCAACCAGGGCAATCAGCCCCAGCATTTT. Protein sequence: CASSINQGNQPQHF.

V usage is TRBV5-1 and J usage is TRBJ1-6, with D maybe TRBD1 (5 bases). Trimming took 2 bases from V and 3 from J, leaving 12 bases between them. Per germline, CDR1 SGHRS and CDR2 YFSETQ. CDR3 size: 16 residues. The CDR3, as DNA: TGCGCCAGCAGCTTAGGCAGGGAATACTATAATTCACCCCTCCACTTT. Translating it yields CASSLGREYYNSPLHF.

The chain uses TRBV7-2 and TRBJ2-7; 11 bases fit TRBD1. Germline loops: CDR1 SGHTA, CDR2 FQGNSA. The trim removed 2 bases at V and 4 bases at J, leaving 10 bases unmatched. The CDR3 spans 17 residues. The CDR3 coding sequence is TGTGCCAGCAGCTTACGTGGACAGGGGGCTATGTTGTACGAGCAGTACTTC. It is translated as CASSLRGQGAMLYEQYF. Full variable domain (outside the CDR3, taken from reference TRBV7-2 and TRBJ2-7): GAGVSQSPSNKVTEKGKDVELRCDPISGHTALYWYRQSLGQGLEFLIYFQGNSAPDKSGLPSDRFSAERTGGSVSTLTIQRTQQEDSAVYLCASSLRGQGAMLYEQYFGPGTRLTVT.

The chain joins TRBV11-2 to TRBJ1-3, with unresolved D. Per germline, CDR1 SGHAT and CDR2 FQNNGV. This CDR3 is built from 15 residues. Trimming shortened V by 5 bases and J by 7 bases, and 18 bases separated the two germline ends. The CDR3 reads CASSVAPLGVNTIYF. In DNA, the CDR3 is TGTGCCAGCAGCGTAGCCCCCCTCGGGGTCAACACCATATATTTT.

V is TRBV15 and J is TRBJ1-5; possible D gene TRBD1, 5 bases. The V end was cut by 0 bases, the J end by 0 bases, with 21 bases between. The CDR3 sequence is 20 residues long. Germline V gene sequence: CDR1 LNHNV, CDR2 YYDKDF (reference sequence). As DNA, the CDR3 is TGTGCCACCAGCAGAGATGAAGGTTTGAGTCGGGGGAATAGCAATCAGCCCCAGCATTTT. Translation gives CATSRDEGLSRGNSNQPQHF.

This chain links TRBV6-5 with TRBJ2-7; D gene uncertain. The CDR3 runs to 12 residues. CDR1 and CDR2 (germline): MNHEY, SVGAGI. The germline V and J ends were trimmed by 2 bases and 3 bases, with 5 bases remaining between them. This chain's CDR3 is CASSYTIYEQYF. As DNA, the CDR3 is TGTGCCAGCAGTTACACCATCTACGAGCAGTACTTC.

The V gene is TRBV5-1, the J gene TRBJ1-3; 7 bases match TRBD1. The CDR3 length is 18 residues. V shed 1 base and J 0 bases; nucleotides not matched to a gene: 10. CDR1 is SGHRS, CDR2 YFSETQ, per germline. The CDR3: CASSLSVPQGVSGNTIYF. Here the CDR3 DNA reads TGCGCCAGCAGCTTGAGTGTCCCCCAGGGGGTCTCTGGAAACACCATATATTTT. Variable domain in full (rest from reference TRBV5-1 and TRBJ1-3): KAGVTQTPRYLIKTRGQQVTLSCSPISGHRSVSWYQQTPGQGLQFLFEYFSETQRNKGNFPGRFSGRQFSNSRSEMNVSTLELGDSALYLCASSLSVPQGVSGNTIYFGEGSWLTVV.

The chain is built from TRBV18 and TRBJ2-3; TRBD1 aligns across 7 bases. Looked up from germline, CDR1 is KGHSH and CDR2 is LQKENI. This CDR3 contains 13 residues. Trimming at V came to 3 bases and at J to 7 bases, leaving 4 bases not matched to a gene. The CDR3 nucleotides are TGTGCCAGCTCACCGGGGACAGCTAATACGCAGTATTTT. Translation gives CASSPGTANTQYF. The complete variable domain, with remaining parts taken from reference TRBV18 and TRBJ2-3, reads NAGVMQNPRHLVRRRGQEARLRCSPMKGHSHVYWYRQLPEEGLKFMVYLQKENIIDESGMPKERFSAEFPKEGPSILRIQQVVRGDSAAYFCASSPGTANTQYFGPGTRLTVL.

The CDR3 DNA reads TGTGCCAGTGCCTTTGTAGCGGCTGAAGACGAGCAGTACTTC. This gives the protein CASAFVAAEDEQYF. The gene calls are TRBV18 and TRBJ2-7; maybe TRBD2 (6 bases). The CDR3 extends over 14 amino acids. V was pared by 9 bases and J by 5 bases, with 20 bases between. Germline V gene data show CDR1 as KGHSH and CDR2 as LQKENI.

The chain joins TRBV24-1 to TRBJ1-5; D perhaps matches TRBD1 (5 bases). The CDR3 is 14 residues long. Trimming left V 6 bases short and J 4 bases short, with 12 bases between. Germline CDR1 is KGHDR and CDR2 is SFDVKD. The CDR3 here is CATSRGGGNQPQHF. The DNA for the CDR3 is TGTGCCACCAGTAGGGGCGGGGGGAATCAGCCCCAGCATTTT.

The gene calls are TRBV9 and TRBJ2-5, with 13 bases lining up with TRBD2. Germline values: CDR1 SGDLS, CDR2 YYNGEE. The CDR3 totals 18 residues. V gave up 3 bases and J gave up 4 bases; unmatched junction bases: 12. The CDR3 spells CASSAGTSGTFGSETQYF. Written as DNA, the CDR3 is TGTGCCAGCAGCGCGGGGACTAGCGGGACTTTCGGATCAGAGACCCAGTACTTC.

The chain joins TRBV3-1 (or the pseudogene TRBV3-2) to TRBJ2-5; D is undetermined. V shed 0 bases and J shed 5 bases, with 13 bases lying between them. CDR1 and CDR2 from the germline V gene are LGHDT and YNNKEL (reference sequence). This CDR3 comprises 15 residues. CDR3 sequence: CASSQDRALGETQYF. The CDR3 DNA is TGTGCCAGCAGCCAAGATAGGGCGTTGGGGGAGACCCAGTACTTC.

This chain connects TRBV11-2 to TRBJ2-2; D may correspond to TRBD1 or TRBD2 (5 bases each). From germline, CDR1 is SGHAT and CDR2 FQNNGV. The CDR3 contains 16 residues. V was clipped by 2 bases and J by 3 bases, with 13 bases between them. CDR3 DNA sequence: TGTGCCAGCAGCTTATGGGGGACCCCGGACACCGGGGAGCTGTTTTTT. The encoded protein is CASSLWGTPDTGELFF.

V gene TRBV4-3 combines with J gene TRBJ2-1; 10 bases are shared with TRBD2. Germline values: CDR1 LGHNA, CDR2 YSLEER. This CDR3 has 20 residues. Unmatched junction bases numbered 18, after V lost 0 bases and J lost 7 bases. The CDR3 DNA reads TGCGCCAGCAGCCAAGATTCGAAGCGGGGGGGCGTCGTCGGGCCGAATGAGCAGTTCTTC. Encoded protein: CASSQDSKRGGVVGPNEQFF.

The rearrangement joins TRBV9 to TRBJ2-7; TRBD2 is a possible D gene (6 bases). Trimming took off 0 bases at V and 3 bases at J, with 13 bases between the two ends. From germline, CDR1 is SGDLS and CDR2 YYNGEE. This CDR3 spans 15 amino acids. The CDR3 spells CASSVASGTHYEQYF. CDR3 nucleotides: TGTGCCAGCAGCGTAGCCTCAGGGACTCACTACGAGCAGTACTTC.

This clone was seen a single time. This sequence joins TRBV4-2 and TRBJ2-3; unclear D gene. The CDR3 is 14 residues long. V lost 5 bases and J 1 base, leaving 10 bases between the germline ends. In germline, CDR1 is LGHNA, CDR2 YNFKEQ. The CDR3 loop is CASSAYLGTDTQYF. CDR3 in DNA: TGTGCCAGCAGCGCCTACCTGGGCACAGATACGCAGTATTTT.